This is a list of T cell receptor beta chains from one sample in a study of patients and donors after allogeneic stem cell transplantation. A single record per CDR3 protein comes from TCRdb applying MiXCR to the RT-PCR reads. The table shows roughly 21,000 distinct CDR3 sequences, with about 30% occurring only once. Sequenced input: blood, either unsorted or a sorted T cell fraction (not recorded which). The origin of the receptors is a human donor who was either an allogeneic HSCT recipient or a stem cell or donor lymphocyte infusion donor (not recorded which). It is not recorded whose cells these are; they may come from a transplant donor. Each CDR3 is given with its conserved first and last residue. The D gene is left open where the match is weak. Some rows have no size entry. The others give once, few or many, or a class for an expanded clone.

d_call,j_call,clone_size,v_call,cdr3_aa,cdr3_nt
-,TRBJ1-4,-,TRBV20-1,CSARGIHEKLFF,TGCAGTGCTAGAGGGATTCATGAAAAACTGTTTTTT
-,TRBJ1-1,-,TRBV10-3,CAISEVGALNTEAFF,TGTGCCATCAGTGAGGTTGGGGCTTTGAACACTGAAGCTTTCTTT
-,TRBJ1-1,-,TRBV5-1,CASSLGHYTEAFF,TGCGCCAGCAGCTTGGGACACTACACTGAAGCTTTCTTT
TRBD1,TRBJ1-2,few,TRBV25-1,CASSGTGGFYGYTF,TGTGCCAGCAGTGGGACAGGGGGATTCTATGGCTACACCTTC
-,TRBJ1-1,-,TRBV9,CASSRREERGTEAFF,TGTGCCAGCAGCCGTCGGGAGGAGAGGGGCACTGAAGCTTTCTTT
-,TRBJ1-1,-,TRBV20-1,CSARDLREWGTEAFF,TGCAGTGCTAGAGATCTGAGGGAATGGGGCACTGAAGCTTTCTTT
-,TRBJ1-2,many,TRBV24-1,CATSDWTSYGYTF,TGTGCCACCAGTGATTGGACAAGCTATGGCTACACCTTC
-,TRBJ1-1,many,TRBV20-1,CSARDPSASYSEAFF,TGCAGTGCTAGAGATCCCTCAGCCAGTTATTCTGAAGCTTTCTTT
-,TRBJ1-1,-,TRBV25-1,CASMEGPKAFF,TGTGCCAGCATGGAGGGTCCTAAAGCTTTCTTT
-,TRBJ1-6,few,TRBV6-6,CASRPFLYYNSPLHF,TGTGCCAGCAGACCTTTCTTATACTATAATTCACCCCTCCACTTT
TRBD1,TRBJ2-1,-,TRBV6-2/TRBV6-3,CASTPPGQKYNEQFF,TGTGCCAGCACCCCTCCGGGACAGAAATACAATGAGCAGTTCTTC
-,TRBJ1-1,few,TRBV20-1,CSADKGGDTEAFF,TGCAGTGCAGACAAGGGGGGCGATACTGAAGCTTTCTTT
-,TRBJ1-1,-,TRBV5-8,CASSPEFQNTEAFF,TGTGCCAGCAGCCCCGAGTTCCAGAACACTGAAGCTTTCTTT
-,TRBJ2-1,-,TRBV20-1,CSVSTQAEQFF,TGCAGTGTTTCGACCCAGGCTGAGCAGTTCTTC
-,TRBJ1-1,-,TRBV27,CASSLSADGLNTEAFF,TGTGCCAGCAGTTTATCGGCAGACGGGTTGAACACTGAAGCTTTCTTT
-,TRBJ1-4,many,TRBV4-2,CASSLTVNEKLFF,TGTGCCAGCAGCCTGACGGTCAATGAAAAACTGTTTTTT
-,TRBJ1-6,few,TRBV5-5,CASSLESQGPPLHF,TGTGCCAGCAGCTTGGAGTCCCAGGGACCACCCCTCCACTTT
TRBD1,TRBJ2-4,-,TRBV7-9,CASRQQGAKNIQYF,TGTGCCAGCAGACAACAGGGGGCCAAAAACATTCAGTACTTC
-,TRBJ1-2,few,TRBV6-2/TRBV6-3,CASSYQRTNYGYTF,TGTGCCAGCAGTTACCAGCGGACCAACTATGGCTACACCTTC
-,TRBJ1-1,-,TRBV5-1,CASSLVVAGNTEAFF,TGCGCCAGCAGCTTGGTAGTGGCAGGGAACACTGAAGCTTTCTTT
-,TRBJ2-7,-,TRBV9,CASSVGADSYEQYF,TGTGCCAGCAGCGTAGGGGCGGATTCCTACGAGCAGTACTTC
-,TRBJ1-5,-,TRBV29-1,CSVKGVGGGNQPQHF,TGCAGCGTTAAAGGGGTAGGAGGGGGCAATCAGCCCCAGCATTTT